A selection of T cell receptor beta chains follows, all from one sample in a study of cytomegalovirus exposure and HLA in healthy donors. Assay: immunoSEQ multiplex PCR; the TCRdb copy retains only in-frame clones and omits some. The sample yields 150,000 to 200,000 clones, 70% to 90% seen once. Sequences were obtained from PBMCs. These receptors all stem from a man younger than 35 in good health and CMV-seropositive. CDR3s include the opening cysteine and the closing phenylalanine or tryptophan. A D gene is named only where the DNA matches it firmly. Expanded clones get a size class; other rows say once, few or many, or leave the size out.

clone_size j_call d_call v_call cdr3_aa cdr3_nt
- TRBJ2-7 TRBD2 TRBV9 CASSEGLAYEQYF TGTGCCAGCAGCGAAGGACTAGCCTACGAGCAGTACTTC
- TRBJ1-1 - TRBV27 CASSFNPGDTEAFF TGTGCCAGCAGTTTCAACCCAGGGGACACTGAAGCTTTCTTT
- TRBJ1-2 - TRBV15 CATSTQRGGYGYTF TGTGCCACCAGCACACAGCGCGGAGGATATGGCTACACCTTC
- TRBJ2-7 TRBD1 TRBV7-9 CASSRTGIEQYF TGTGCCAGCAGCAGGACAGGGATCGAGCAGTACTTC
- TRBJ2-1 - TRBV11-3 CASSLRAGTYNEQFF TGTGCCAGCAGCTTAAGGGCAGGGACCTACAATGAGCAGTTCTTC
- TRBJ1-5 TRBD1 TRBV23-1 CASSQIWGQGANQPQHF TGCGCCAGCAGTCAGATCTGGGGGCAGGGGGCGAATCAGCCCCAGCATTTT
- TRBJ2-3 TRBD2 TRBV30 CAWSPGTSLNTDTQYF TGTGCCTGGAGTCCCGGGACTAGCTTAAACACAGATACGCAGTATTTT
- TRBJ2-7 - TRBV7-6 CASSDRGGGSYEQYF TGTGCCAGCAGCGATCGAGGTGGGGGGTCCTACGAGCAGTACTTC
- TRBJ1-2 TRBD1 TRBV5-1 CASSPGQGADYGYTF TGCGCCAGCAGCCCGGGACAGGGGGCAGACTATGGCTACACCTTC
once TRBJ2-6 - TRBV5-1 CASKQGVPSGANVLTF TGCGCCAGCAAACAAGGGGTCCCCTCTGGGGCCAACGTCCTGACTTTC
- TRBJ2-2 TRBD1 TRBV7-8 CASSFLQGGTGELFF TGTGCCAGCAGCTTTTTACAGGGGGGCACCGGGGAGCTGTTTTTT
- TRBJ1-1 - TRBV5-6 CASGLQGNVNTEAFF TGTGCCAGCGGGTTACAGGGTAACGTGAACACTGAAGCTTTCTTT
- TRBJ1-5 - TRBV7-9 CASSFLGPQPQHF TGTGCCAGCAGCTTTTTGGGGCCTCAGCCCCAGCATTTT
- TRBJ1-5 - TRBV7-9 CSSSLRGQPQHF TGTTCCAGCAGCTTAAGGGGTCAGCCCCAGCATTTT
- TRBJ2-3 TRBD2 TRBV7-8 CASSSGLAGAFSTDTQYF TGTGCCAGCAGCTCGGGACTAGCGGGGGCCTTTAGCACAGATACGCAGTATTTT
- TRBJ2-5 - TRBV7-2 CASSPGGRETQYF TGTGCCAGCAGCCCCGGGGGGCGGGAGACCCAGTACTTC
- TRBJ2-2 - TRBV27 CASSFRYTGELFF TGTGCCAGCAGTTTCAGGTACACCGGGGAGCTGTTTTTT
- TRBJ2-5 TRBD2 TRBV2 CASSEASGGAETQYF TGTGCCAGCAGTGAAGCTAGCGGGGGGGCCGAGACCCAGTACTTC
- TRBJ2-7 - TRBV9 CASSVGIGQASYEQYF TGTGCCAGCAGCGTAGGGATCGGTCAGGCATCCTACGAGCAGTACTTC
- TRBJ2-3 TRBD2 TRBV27 CASSGNGIAGDPDTQYF TGTGCCAGCAGTGGGAACGGTATAGCGGGGGATCCAGATACGCAGTATTTT
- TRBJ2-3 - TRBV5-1 CASTPVGAGFTDTQYF TGCGCCAGCACGCCTGTTGGGGCGGGATTCACAGATACGCAGTATTTT
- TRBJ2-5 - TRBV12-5 CASGLGTQTLQETQYF TGTGCTAGTGGTTTGGGGACACAAACCCTGCAAGAGACCCAGTACTTC
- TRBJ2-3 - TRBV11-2 CASSLDGGNRIDTQYF TGTGCCAGCAGCTTAGATGGGGGGAACCGCATCGATACGCAGTATTTT
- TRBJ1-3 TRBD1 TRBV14 CASSRQGPGNTIYF TGTGCCAGCAGCCGACAGGGGCCTGGAAACACCATATATTTT
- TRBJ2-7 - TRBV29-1 CSVVAYEQYF TGCAGCGTTGTAGCTTACGAGCAGTACTTC
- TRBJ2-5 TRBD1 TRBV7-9 CASSLVIRLGQEQETQYF TGTGCCAGCAGCTTAGTAATCCGACTCGGACAGGAACAAGAGACCCAGTACTTC
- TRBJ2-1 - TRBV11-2 CASSLGPGHNEQFF TGTGCCAGCAGCTTGGGCCCTGGGCACAATGAGCAGTTCTTC
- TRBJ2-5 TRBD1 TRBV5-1 CASSPSGQGARTQYF TGCGCCAGCAGCCCGTCGGGACAGGGGGCGCGGACCCAGTACTTC
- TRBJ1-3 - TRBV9 CASSAGGAGNTIYF TGTGCCAGCAGTGCTGGGGGGGCTGGAAACACCATATATTTT
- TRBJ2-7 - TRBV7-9 CASSYTPGATYEQYF TGTGCCAGCAGCTACACCCCGGGAGCCACCTACGAGCAGTACTTC
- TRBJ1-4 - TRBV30 CAWAGPLGHLNEKLFF TGTGCCTGGGCAGGTCCCCTGGGTCATTTAAATGAAAAACTGTTTTTT
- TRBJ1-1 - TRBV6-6 CASSYSRGNTEAFF TGTGCCAGCAGTTACAGCAGGGGGAACACTGAAGCTTTCTTT
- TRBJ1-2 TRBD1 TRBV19 CASSIGRTGAPYGYTF TGTGCCAGTAGTATAGGACGGACAGGGGCGCCCTATGGCTACACCTTC
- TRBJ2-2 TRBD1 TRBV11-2 CASSRDRENTGELFF TGTGCCAGCAGCCGGGACAGGGAGAACACCGGGGAGCTGTTTTTT
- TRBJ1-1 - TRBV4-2 CASSQERLVEGTEAFF TGTGCCAGCAGCCAAGAGCGTTTAGTGGAGGGCACTGAAGCTTTCTTT
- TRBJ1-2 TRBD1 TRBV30 CAWDRANYGYTF TGTGCCTGGGACAGGGCCAACTATGGCTACACCTTC
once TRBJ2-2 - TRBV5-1 CASSLQGGELFF TGCGCCAGCAGCTTGCAGGGTGGGGAGCTGTTTTTT
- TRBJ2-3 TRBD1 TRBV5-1 CASSLGTGTTDTQYF TGCGCCAGCAGCTTGGGGACAGGGACGACAGATACGCAGTATTTT
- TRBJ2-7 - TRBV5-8 CASSLPTALYEQYF TGTGCCAGCAGCTTGCCCACAGCACTCTACGAGCAGTACTTC
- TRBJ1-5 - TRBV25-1 CASSDSLQPQHF TGTGCCAGCAGTGATTCTTTACAGCCCCAGCATTTT
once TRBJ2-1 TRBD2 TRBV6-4 CASSRLAGGSYNEQFF TGTGCCAGCAGTCGACTAGCGGGGGGGTCCTACAATGAGCAGTTCTTC
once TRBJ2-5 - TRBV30 CAWGPGVETQYF TGTGCCTGGGGGCCGGGGGTTGAGACCCAGTACTTC
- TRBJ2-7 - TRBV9 CASSVAVGDYYEQYF TGTGCCAGCAGCGTAGCTGTCGGGGATTACTACGAGCAGTACTTC
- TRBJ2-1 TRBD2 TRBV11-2 CASSPGLAGVQSYNEQFF TGTGCCAGCAGCCCCGGACTAGCGGGGGTTCAGTCCTACAATGAGCAGTTCTTC
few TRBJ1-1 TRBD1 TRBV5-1 CASSLAESRQGEAFF TGCGCCAGCAGCTTGGCCGAATCTAGACAGGGGGAGGCTTTCTTT
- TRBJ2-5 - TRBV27 CASSFRKGGETQYF TGTGCCAGCAGTTTCCGAAAGGGAGGAGAGACCCAGTACTTC
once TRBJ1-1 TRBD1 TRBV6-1 CASSLTGMNTEAFF TGTGCCAGCAGCCTGACAGGGATGAACACTGAAGCTTTCTTT
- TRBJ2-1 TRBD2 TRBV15 CATTSLFMASGYNEQFF TGTGCCACCACCTCCTTGTTTATGGCTAGCGGTTACAATGAGCAGTTCTTC
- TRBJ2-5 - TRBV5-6 CASSPPAYQETQYF TGTGCCAGCAGCCCTCCAGCGTACCAAGAGACCCAGTACTTC
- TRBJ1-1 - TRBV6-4 CASSDGRGTEAFF TGTGCCAGCAGTGACGGTCGAGGCACTGAAGCTTTCTTT